This entry describes one TCR beta chain. The sample belongs to a study of blood T cell repertoires in COVID-19. Measured with immunoSEQ multiplex PCR; TCRdb has only the in-frame clones, and not every one. The data contain around 430,000 clones, approximately 87% of them singletons. Germline CDR1 MDHEN, CDR2 SYDVKM. The CDR3 runs 14 residues. Trimming stripped 6 bases from V and 2 bases from J, with 14 bases between. The TCR originated in a woman between 45 and 65 years old who had recovered from COVID-19. The sequenced sample was PBMCs or T cells enriched from blood (not recorded which). The V gene is TRBV28, the J gene TRBJ2-7; D possibly corresponds to TRBD2 (5 bases). Here the CDR3 DNA reads TGTGCCAGCAGCCGACGGCGGGCGGCCTACGAGCAGTACTTC. Translated: CASSRRRAAYEQYF.